These T cell receptor beta chains were read from a single sample in a study of CD4 T cells in relation to SARS-CoV-2 and coronaviruses. TCRdb's copy holds only in-frame clones and misses some; the assay was immunoSEQ multiplex PCR. The table has more than 15,000 clones, roughly 78% seen once. What these receptors recognize is not known. Sequencing was done on a sample of CD4+ T cells from PBMCs, cultured in vitro. Source of these receptors: a human donor in good health. Each CDR3 is given with its conserved first and last residue. The D gene is left open where the match is weak. Only some rows state a clone size, as once, few, many or a class for expanded clones.

j_call: TRBJ1-2
cdr3_length: 11
clone_size: -
v_call: TRBV12-3/TRBV12-4
d_call: -
cdr3_aa: CASSSEGGYTF
cdr3_nt: TGTGCCAGCAGTTCCGAGGGGGGCTACACCTTC

j_call: TRBJ2-7
cdr3_length: 14
clone_size: few
v_call: TRBV2
d_call: -
cdr3_aa: CASNFDPARNEQYF
cdr3_nt: TGTGCCAGCAACTTCGACCCCGCCAGGAACGAGCAGTACTTC

j_call: TRBJ2-7
cdr3_length: 15
clone_size: -
v_call: TRBV9
d_call: -
cdr3_aa: CASSPQAHHSYEQYF
cdr3_nt: TGTGCCAGCAGCCCCCAGGCTCACCACTCCTACGAGCAGTACTTC

j_call: TRBJ2-3
cdr3_length: 14
clone_size: -
v_call: TRBV5-1
d_call: -
cdr3_aa: CASSLLENTDTQYF
cdr3_nt: TGCGCCAGCAGCTTACTAGAAAACACAGATACGCAGTATTTT

j_call: TRBJ2-1
cdr3_length: 14
clone_size: -
v_call: TRBV29-1
d_call: TRBD2
cdr3_aa: CSVSGRAGYNEQFF
cdr3_nt: TGCAGCGTTAGCGGGAGGGCCGGGTACAATGAGCAGTTCTTC

j_call: TRBJ1-2
cdr3_length: 14
clone_size: -
v_call: TRBV3-1/TRBV3-2
d_call: TRBD1
cdr3_aa: CASSQDGTAGGYTF
cdr3_nt: TGTGCCAGCAGCCAAGATGGGACAGCAGGAGGCTACACCTTC

j_call: TRBJ1-1
cdr3_length: 13
clone_size: -
v_call: TRBV19
d_call: -
cdr3_aa: CASRTGLITEAFF
cdr3_nt: TGTGCCAGTAGGACGGGGTTGATCACTGAAGCTTTCTTT

j_call: TRBJ1-1
cdr3_length: 14
clone_size: -
v_call: TRBV14
d_call: -
cdr3_aa: CASSQETRNTEAFF
cdr3_nt: TGTGCCAGCAGCCAAGAAACCAGAAACACTGAAGCTTTCTTT

j_call: TRBJ1-2
cdr3_length: 14
clone_size: -
v_call: TRBV5-1
d_call: -
cdr3_aa: CASSLVVNNYGYTF
cdr3_nt: TGCGCCAGCAGCTTGGTTGTAAATAACTATGGCTACACCTTC

j_call: TRBJ2-5
cdr3_length: 14
clone_size: -
v_call: TRBV30
d_call: TRBD2
cdr3_aa: CAWSVQAGQETQYF
cdr3_nt: TGTGCCTGGAGTGTACAAGCGGGACAAGAGACCCAGTACTTC

j_call: TRBJ1-6
cdr3_length: 14
clone_size: -
v_call: TRBV2
d_call: TRBD1
cdr3_aa: CASQPQGAISALHF
cdr3_nt: TGTGCCAGCCAGCCCCAGGGGGCAATCTCTGCCCTCCACTTT

j_call: TRBJ2-3
cdr3_length: 15
clone_size: -
v_call: TRBV11-3
d_call: -
cdr3_aa: CASSLGPGGRDTQYF
cdr3_nt: TGTGCCAGCAGCCTAGGGCCGGGCGGACGAGATACGCAGTATTTT

j_call: TRBJ1-1
cdr3_length: 16
clone_size: -
v_call: TRBV5-1
d_call: -
cdr3_aa: CASSVFADPLGTEAFF
cdr3_nt: TGCGCCAGCAGCGTTTTCGCGGACCCTTTGGGCACTGAAGCTTTCTTT

j_call: TRBJ1-1
cdr3_length: 15
clone_size: -
v_call: TRBV23-1
d_call: -
cdr3_aa: CASSQSCGGNTEAFF
cdr3_nt: TGCGCCAGCAGTCAATCCTGTGGGGGAAACACTGAAGCTTTCTTT

j_call: TRBJ1-2
cdr3_length: 13
clone_size: -
v_call: TRBV4-1
d_call: TRBD1
cdr3_aa: CASSPRDREGYTF
cdr3_nt: TGCGCCAGCAGCCCTCGGGACAGGGAAGGCTACACCTTC

j_call: TRBJ2-2
cdr3_length: 13
clone_size: -
v_call: TRBV6-5
d_call: -
cdr3_aa: CASSLENTGELFF
cdr3_nt: TGTGCCAGCAGTTTGGAGAACACCGGGGAGCTGTTTTTT

j_call: TRBJ2-7
cdr3_length: 12
clone_size: -
v_call: TRBV11-2
d_call: -
cdr3_aa: CASSLGGPEQYF
cdr3_nt: TGTGCCAGCAGCTTAGGGGGTCCCGAGCAGTACTTC

j_call: TRBJ2-7
cdr3_length: 14
clone_size: -
v_call: TRBV19
d_call: -
cdr3_aa: CASSIGNTPYEQYF
cdr3_nt: TGTGCCAGTAGTATTGGAAACACCCCCTACGAGCAGTACTTC

j_call: TRBJ1-2
cdr3_length: 11
clone_size: -
v_call: TRBV2
d_call: -
cdr3_aa: CASKLWDGYTF
cdr3_nt: TGTGCCAGCAAGTTGTGGGATGGCTACACCTTC

j_call: TRBJ2-2
cdr3_length: 14
clone_size: -
v_call: TRBV11-3
d_call: -
cdr3_aa: CASSLEPDTGELFF
cdr3_nt: TGTGCCAGCAGCTTAGAGCCAGACACCGGGGAGCTGTTTTTT

j_call: TRBJ2-5
cdr3_length: 16
clone_size: -
v_call: TRBV6-1
d_call: TRBD2
cdr3_aa: CASSEYRAGRGETQYF
cdr3_nt: TGTGCCAGCAGTGAATATCGAGCGGGACGGGGGGAGACCCAGTACTTC

j_call: TRBJ2-7
cdr3_length: 16
clone_size: few
v_call: TRBV6-1
d_call: TRBD1
cdr3_aa: CASSENPGQGAYEQYF
cdr3_nt: TGTGCCAGCAGTGAAAATCCGGGACAGGGGGCTTACGAGCAGTACTTC

j_call: TRBJ2-7
cdr3_length: 15
clone_size: -
v_call: TRBV28
d_call: TRBD2
cdr3_aa: CASSPWTSPSYEQYF
cdr3_nt: TGTGCCAGCAGTCCCTGGACTAGCCCCTCCTACGAGCAGTACTTC

j_call: TRBJ2-1
cdr3_length: 15
clone_size: -
v_call: TRBV5-1
d_call: -
cdr3_aa: CASRSGDYYYNEQFF
cdr3_nt: TGCGCCAGCAGGTCGGGAGACTACTACTACAATGAGCAGTTCTTC

j_call: TRBJ2-1
cdr3_length: 14
clone_size: -
v_call: TRBV25-1
d_call: -
cdr3_aa: CASSALVQYNEQFF
cdr3_nt: TGTGCCAGCAGCGCCCTTGTCCAGTACAATGAGCAGTTCTTC

j_call: TRBJ2-7
cdr3_length: 15
clone_size: once
v_call: TRBV28
d_call: TRBD1
cdr3_aa: CASTSRGTGPYEQYF
cdr3_nt: TGTGCCAGCACCTCGAGGGGGACAGGGCCCTACGAGCAGTACTTC

j_call: TRBJ1-1
cdr3_length: 15
clone_size: -
v_call: TRBV7-9
d_call: -
cdr3_aa: CASSLGSGQNTEAFF
cdr3_nt: TGTGCCAGCAGCTTAGGATCGGGTCAGAACACTGAAGCTTTCTTT

j_call: TRBJ1-6
cdr3_length: 14
clone_size: medium-sized
v_call: TRBV7-2
d_call: -
cdr3_aa: CASSLGTDNSPLHF
cdr3_nt: TGTGCCAGCAGCTTAGGGACAGATAATTCACCCCTCCACTTT

j_call: TRBJ1-4
cdr3_length: 16
clone_size: -
v_call: TRBV5-1
d_call: TRBD1
cdr3_aa: CASSLAGTGDTEKLFF
cdr3_nt: TGCGCCAGCAGCTTAGCCGGGACAGGGGATACTGAAAAACTGTTTTTT

j_call: TRBJ1-6
cdr3_length: 16
clone_size: medium-sized
v_call: TRBV5-1
d_call: -
cdr3_aa: CASSLAPNGRNSPLHF
cdr3_nt: TGCGCCAGCAGCTTAGCCCCTAACGGTCGAAATTCACCCCTCCACTTT

j_call: TRBJ1-5
cdr3_length: 17
clone_size: -
v_call: TRBV27
d_call: -
cdr3_aa: CASSLFPPGQRNQPQHF
cdr3_nt: TGTGCCAGCAGTTTATTTCCTCCCGGACAGCGGAATCAGCCCCAGCATTTT

j_call: TRBJ2-7
cdr3_length: 12
clone_size: -
v_call: TRBV10-1
d_call: -
cdr3_aa: CASMDSSYEQYF
cdr3_nt: TGCGCCAGCATGGACAGTTCCTACGAGCAGTACTTC

j_call: TRBJ2-7
cdr3_length: 17
clone_size: -
v_call: TRBV3-1/TRBV3-2
d_call: TRBD2
cdr3_aa: CASSLRLAGGSSYEQYF
cdr3_nt: TGTGCCAGCAGCCTAAGACTAGCGGGAGGGAGCTCCTACGAGCAGTACTTC

j_call: TRBJ2-6
cdr3_length: 14
clone_size: -
v_call: TRBV5-1
d_call: TRBD1
cdr3_aa: CASRTGAGANVLTF
cdr3_nt: TGCGCCAGCAGGACAGGGGCTGGGGCCAACGTCCTGACTTTC

j_call: TRBJ2-5
cdr3_length: 16
clone_size: -
v_call: TRBV6-2/TRBV6-3
d_call: TRBD2
cdr3_aa: CASSYYNLAGEETQYF
cdr3_nt: TGTGCCAGCAGTTACTATAACCTAGCGGGAGAAGAGACCCAGTACTTC

j_call: TRBJ2-7
cdr3_length: 15
clone_size: -
v_call: TRBV4-2
d_call: TRBD2
cdr3_aa: CASSQEKREGSEQYF
cdr3_nt: TGTGCCAGCAGCCAAGAAAAGCGGGAGGGCTCCGAGCAGTACTTC

j_call: TRBJ2-6
cdr3_length: 18
clone_size: -
v_call: TRBV28
d_call: TRBD2
cdr3_aa: CASSLSTSGSSGANVLTF
cdr3_nt: TGTGCCAGCAGTCTGTCGACTAGCGGTAGCTCTGGGGCCAACGTCCTGACTTTC

j_call: TRBJ1-6
cdr3_length: 17
clone_size: -
v_call: TRBV4-2
d_call: -
cdr3_aa: CASSQDGSEPGNSPLHF
cdr3_nt: TGTGCCAGCAGCCAAGATGGCTCCGAGCCGGGGAATTCACCCCTCCACTTT

j_call: TRBJ2-4
cdr3_length: 16
clone_size: once
v_call: TRBV2
d_call: TRBD1
cdr3_aa: CASSEAGTGGSGIQYF
cdr3_nt: TGTGCCAGCAGTGAAGCCGGGACAGGGGGATCGGGCATTCAGTACTTC

j_call: TRBJ1-6
cdr3_length: 16
clone_size: -
v_call: TRBV7-9
d_call: -
cdr3_aa: CASSATLQGGNSPLHF
cdr3_nt: TGTGCCAGCAGCGCCACGTTGCAGGGAGGGAATTCACCCCTCCACTTT

j_call: TRBJ1-1
cdr3_length: 12
clone_size: few
v_call: TRBV19
d_call: -
cdr3_aa: CASGSGSAEAFF
cdr3_nt: TGTGCCAGTGGGTCAGGGAGCGCTGAAGCTTTCTTT

j_call: TRBJ2-7
cdr3_length: 13
clone_size: -
v_call: TRBV27
d_call: -
cdr3_aa: CASSLAPTREQYF
cdr3_nt: TGTGCCAGCAGTTTAGCCCCGACTCGTGAGCAGTACTTC

j_call: TRBJ2-1
cdr3_length: 14
clone_size: -
v_call: TRBV19
d_call: -
cdr3_aa: CATKPVGSYNEQFF
cdr3_nt: TGTGCCACTAAGCCCGTTGGCTCCTACAATGAGCAGTTCTTC